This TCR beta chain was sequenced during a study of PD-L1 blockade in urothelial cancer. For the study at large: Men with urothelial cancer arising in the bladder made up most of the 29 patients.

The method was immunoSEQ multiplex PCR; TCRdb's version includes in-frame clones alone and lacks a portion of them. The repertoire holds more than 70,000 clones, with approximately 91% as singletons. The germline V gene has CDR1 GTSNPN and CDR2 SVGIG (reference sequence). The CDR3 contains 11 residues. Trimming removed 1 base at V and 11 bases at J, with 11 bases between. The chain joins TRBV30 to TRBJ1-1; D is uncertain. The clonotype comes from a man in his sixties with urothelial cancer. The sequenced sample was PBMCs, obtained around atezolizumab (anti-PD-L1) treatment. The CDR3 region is CAWSGTGEAFF. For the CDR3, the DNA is TGTGCCTGGAGTGGGACTGGGGAGGCTTTCTTT.